This TCR beta chain was found in a study of blood T cell repertoires in COVID-19. For the study at large: Spain, Italy and the United States supplied samples that represented acute and convalescent COVID-19. PBMCs, B-cell-depleted T cells, or T cells were the source of the cDNA or gDNA that made up the material.

With 9 bases clipped from V and 2 bases from J, the junction kept 8 bases outside the gene matches. This CDR3 has 14 residues. Germline V gene data show CDR1 as SGHRS and CDR2 as YFSETQ. The cohort comprised adults aged about 18 to 100 years residing in around 25 US areas. In the study's own analysis: Estimates of nucleated cell counts were drawn from the amplification of reference gene primers. Profiling relied on immunoSEQ multiplex PCR, and the TCRdb table lists in-frame clones only, not all of them. The DNA was the basis for D and trimming; V, J and clone size are from that table. The repertoire holds around 270,000 clones, with 75% to 90% as singletons.

Sequenced input: PBMCs or T cells enriched from blood (not recorded which). The sequence was collected from a woman aged 35 to 49 who had been exposed to COVID-19. The rearrangement links TRBV5-1 to TRBJ2-3; 8 bases agree with TRBD2. CDR3 sequence reads: CATKNGGDTDTQYF. The DNA of the CDR3 is TGCGCCACAAAGAACGGGGGGGACACAGATACGCAGTATTTT.